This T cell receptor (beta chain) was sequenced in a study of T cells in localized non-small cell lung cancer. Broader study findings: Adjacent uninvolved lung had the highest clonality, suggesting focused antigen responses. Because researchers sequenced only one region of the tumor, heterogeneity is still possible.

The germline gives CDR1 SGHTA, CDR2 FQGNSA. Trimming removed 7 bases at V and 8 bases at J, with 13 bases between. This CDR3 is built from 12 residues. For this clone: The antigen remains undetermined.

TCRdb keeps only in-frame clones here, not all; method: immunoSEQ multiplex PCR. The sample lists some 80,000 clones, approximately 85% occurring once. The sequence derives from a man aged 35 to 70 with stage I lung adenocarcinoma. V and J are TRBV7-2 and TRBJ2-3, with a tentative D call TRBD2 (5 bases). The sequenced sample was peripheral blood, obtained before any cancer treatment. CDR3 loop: CASNSGFGTQYF. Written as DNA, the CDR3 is TGTGCCAGCAACTCGGGGTTTGGTACGCAGTATTTT.